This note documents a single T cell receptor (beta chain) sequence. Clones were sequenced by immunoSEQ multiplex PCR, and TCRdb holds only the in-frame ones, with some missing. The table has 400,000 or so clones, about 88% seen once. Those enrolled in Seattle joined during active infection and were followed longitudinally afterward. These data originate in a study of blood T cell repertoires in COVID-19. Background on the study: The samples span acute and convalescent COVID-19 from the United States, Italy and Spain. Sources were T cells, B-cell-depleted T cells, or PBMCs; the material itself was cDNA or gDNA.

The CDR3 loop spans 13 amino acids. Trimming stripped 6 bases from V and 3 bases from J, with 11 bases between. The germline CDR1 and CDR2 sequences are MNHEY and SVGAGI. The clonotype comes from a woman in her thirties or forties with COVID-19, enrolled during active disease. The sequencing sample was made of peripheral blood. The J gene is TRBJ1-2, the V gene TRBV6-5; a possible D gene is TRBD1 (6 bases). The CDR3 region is CASRWGQDYGYTF. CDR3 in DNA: TGTGCCAGCAGATGGGGGCAGGACTATGGCTACACCTTC.